Listed here are 27 T cell receptor beta chains from one sample, sequenced in a study of control samples from healthy donors and cancer patients. Sequenced by immunoSEQ multiplex PCR; TCRdb stores in-frame clones only, minus some. The repertoire includes about 130,000 clones, 80% to 95% of them detected once, and just over 8.5% sits in the top ten. The sample taken for sequencing was blood. Receptors originate from a man aged 18-30 years in good health.

The CDR3 loop is CSVVSGNTIYF. Here the CDR3 DNA reads TGCAGCGTTGTATCTGGAAACACCATATATTTT. The chain couples TRBV29-1 to TRBJ1-3; D call uncertain. The CDR3 totals 11 residues. Between the trimmed V and J ends, which lost 4 bases and 1 base, there was a span of 2 bases. Germline-derived CDR1 and CDR2 are SQVTM and ANQGSEA.

CDR3 in amino acids: CASSLRAGRVSPLHF. CDR3 in DNA: TGTGCCAGCAGTTTAAGGGCAGGACGGGTCTCACCCCTCCACTTT. The J gene is TRBJ1-6, the V gene TRBV27; D is undetermined. V lost 2 bases, J lost 10 bases, and 15 bases lay in between. Germline V CDR1 and CDR2: MNHEY, SMNVEV (reference sequence). This CDR3 contains 15 residues.

The chain uses TRBV2 and TRBJ1-1; the match to TRBD1 covers 9 bases. J lost 1 base, V lost 6 bases, and 9 bases had no gene match. CDR1 is SNHLY, CDR2 FYNNEI, per germline. The CDR3 contains 16 residues. As DNA, the CDR3 is TGTGCCAGCAGCCTATACAGGGGGCAAAGGAACACTGAAGCTTTCTTT. As protein: CASSLYRGQRNTEAFF.

This chain uses TRBV6-1 with TRBJ2-3, with D perhaps given as TRBD1 or TRBD2 (5 bases each). With 1 base removed from V and 0 bases from J, the gap between germline ends came to 11 bases. The CDR3 runs to 16 residues. CDR1 and CDR2 from the germline V gene are MNHNS and SASEGT. The CDR3 sequence is CASSEGNRGSTDTQYF. In DNA form, the CDR3 reads TGTGCCAGCAGTGAAGGAAATCGGGGCAGCACAGATACGCAGTATTTT.

The V call is TRBV7-2, the J call TRBJ1-4; tentative D call: TRBD1 (6 bases). Trimming cost V 0 bases and J 3 bases, with 8 bases left between them. Germline CDR1 and CDR2: SGHTA and FQGNSA. The CDR3 totals 15 residues. The CDR3 DNA is TGTGCCAGCAGCTTAGCGGGGGGCCCTAATGAAAAACTGTTTTTT. Amino acid sequence: CASSLAGGPNEKLFF. Using reference TRBV7-2 and TRBJ1-4 for the parts outside the CDR3, the full variable domain is GAGVSQSPSNKVTEKGKDVELRCDPISGHTALYWYRQSLGQGLEFLIYFQGNSAPDKSGLPSDRFSAERTGGSVSTLTIQRTQQEDSAVYLCASSLAGGPNEKLFFGSGTQLSVL.

The V gene is TRBV2, the J gene TRBJ2-7; TRBD1 matches at 9 bases. V gave up 6 bases and J gave up 6 bases; unmatched junction bases: 15. CDR3 size: 16 residues. Germline values: CDR1 SNHLY, CDR2 FYNNEI. In DNA form, the CDR3 reads TGTGCCAGCAGAAAAGGGACAGGGAACAAACAGTCCGAGCAGTACTTC. It codes for CASRKGTGNKQSEQYF.

The V gene is TRBV27, the J gene TRBJ2-2, with D unclear. This CDR3 spans 13 amino acids. Germline values: CDR1 MNHEY, CDR2 SMNVEV (reference sequence). With 3 bases removed from V and 3 bases from J, the gap between germline ends came to 5 bases. DNA of the CDR3: TGTGCCAGCAGTTTTGGGTACACCGGGGAGCTGTTTTTT. Encoded protein: CASSFGYTGELFF.

This chain links TRBV18 with TRBJ2-5; 7 positions match TRBD1. Germline assignment: CDR1 KGHSH and CDR2 LQKENI. Unmatched junction bases numbered 5, after V lost 5 bases and J lost 5 bases. This CDR3 has 13 amino acids. CDR3 residues: CASSIQGHETQYF. The CDR3 DNA is TGTGCCAGCTCAATACAGGGGCACGAGACCCAGTACTTC.

The chain has TRBV5-6 and TRBJ1-6; D is perhaps TRBD1 (5 bases). This CDR3 is built from 16 residues. Per germline, CDR1 SGHDT and CDR2 YYEEEE. Trimming took 4 bases from V and 0 from J, leaving 11 bases between them. CDR3 coding DNA: TGTGCCAGCAGCCGGGGACTTAGCTCCTATAATTCACCCCTCCACTTT. Encoded protein: CASSRGLSSYNSPLHF. The variable domain in full, completed from reference TRBV5-6 and TRBJ1-6, reads DAGVTQSPTHLIKTRGQQVTLRCSPKSGHDTVSWYQQALGQGPQFIFQYYEEEERQRGNFPDRFSGHQFPNYSSELNVNALLLGDSALYLCASSRGLSSYNSPLHFGNGTRLTVT.

The chain combines TRBV5-6 with TRBJ2-5; weak D call: TRBD2 (6 bases). CDR3 length: 13 residues. V was shortened by 4 bases and J by 5 bases, with 12 bases between the two germline ends. Germline V gene lookup returns CDR1 SGHDT and CDR2 YYEEEE. CDR3 in amino acids: CASSGGLGETQYF. The CDR3 coding sequence is TGTGCCAGCAGCGGGGGACTGGGGGAGACCCAGTACTTC.

V and J are TRBV18 and TRBJ1-1, with 10 bases matching TRBD1. Germline CDR1 and CDR2: KGHSH and LQKENI. The CDR3 runs to 14 residues. After removal of 8 bases from V and 3 bases from J, the junction contained 6 bases not matched to a gene. The DNA of the CDR3 is TGTGCCAGCGTCCGGGACAGGGGAGACACTGAAGCTTTCTTT. The encoded protein is CASVRDRGDTEAFF.

This clone has only one observation. The gene calls are TRBV5-4 and TRBJ1-1; perhaps TRBD1 as D (5 bases). The germline V gene has CDR1 SGHNT and CDR2 YYREEE (reference sequence). The germline V and J ends were trimmed by 4 bases and 4 bases, with 8 bases remaining between them. The CDR3 is made up of 12 amino acids. In nucleotides, the CDR3 is TGTGCCAGCAGCCGGGACCTCACTGAAGCTTTCTTT. It yields the protein CASSRDLTEAFF.

The V call is TRBV2, the J call TRBJ1-2; 8 bases line up with TRBD1. With V trimmed by 3 bases and J by 5 bases, 5 bases remained unmatched. Germline V gene lookup returns CDR1 SNHLY and CDR2 FYNNEI. The CDR3 spans 14 residues. The CDR3 sequence is CASSDMDRVYGYTF. DNA of the CDR3: TGTGCCAGCAGTGATATGGACAGGGTATATGGCTACACCTTC.

This chain links TRBV4-1 with TRBJ1-5; TRBD1 aligns across 7 bases. From germline, CDR1 is MGHRA and CDR2 YSYEKL. There are 15 residues in the CDR3. Germline trimming cut 0 bases from V and 3 bases from J; bases unmatched to any gene: 2. The CDR3 is CASSQDRGFNQPQHF. In nucleotides, the CDR3 is TGCGCCAGCAGCCAAGACAGGGGGTTCAATCAGCCCCAGCATTTT.

The CDR3 coding sequence is TGTGCCAGCAGCCGGGAGGGACCGCCGTGGCCCCAGCATTTT. Protein product: CASSREGPPWPQHF. The genes are TRBV7-9 and TRBJ1-5; tentative D call: TRBD1 (5 bases). The V end lost 5 bases, the J end lost 9 bases, and 17 bases lay between the germline ends. Germline CDR1 is SEHNR and CDR2 is FQNEAQ (reference sequence). There are 14 residues in the CDR3.

This chain connects TRBV6-1 to TRBJ1-5, with 9 bases that match TRBD1. Unmatched junction bases numbered 2, after V lost 3 bases and J lost 2 bases. Per germline, CDR1 MNHNS and CDR2 SASEGT. The CDR3 consists of 15 residues. DNA of the CDR3: TGTGCCAGCAGTGAGGGACAGGGCGGCAATCAGCCCCAGCATTTT. This translates into CASSEGQGGNQPQHF.

This rearrangement joins TRBV7-2 to TRBJ1-2, with TRBD1 matching 8 bases. This CDR3 spans 15 amino acids. With V trimmed by 6 bases and J by 3 bases, 9 bases remained unmatched. The V gene's germline CDR1 is SGHTA and CDR2 FQGNSA. The CDR3 protein is CASRPGDRGDYGYTF. CDR3 in DNA: TGTGCCAGCAGACCGGGAGACAGGGGTGACTATGGCTACACCTTC.

The V call is TRBV10-3, the J call TRBJ2-7, with 13 bases lining up with TRBD2. CDR1 and CDR2 from the germline V gene are ENHRY and SYGVKD. This CDR3 region has 14 residues. The trim removed 6 bases at V and 5 bases at J, leaving 4 bases unmatched. The CDR3 DNA reads as TGTGCCATCAGGGAGGGACTAGCGGGGAACGAGCAGTACTTC. Translation gives CAIREGLAGNEQYF.

The gene calls are TRBV18 and TRBJ1-1, with D unresolved. The CDR3 sequence is 10 residues long. Per germline, CDR1 KGHSH and CDR2 LQKENI. Trimming pared 8 bases from V and 3 bases from J, leaving 4 bases between. The CDR3 DNA reads TGTGCCAGCCGGGACACTGAAGCTTTCTTT. Translated: CASRDTEAFF. Supplemented by reference TRBV18 and TRBJ1-1, the full variable domain reads NAGVMQNPRHLVRRRGQEARLRCSPMKGHSHVYWYRQLPEEGLKFMVYLQKENIIDESGMPKERFSAEFPKEGPSILRIQQVVRGDSAAYFCASRDTEAFFGQGTRLTVV.

This rearrangement joins TRBV10-3 to TRBJ1-1, with a possible D match to TRBD1 (6 bases). The CDR3 length is 13 residues. V was trimmed by 4 bases and J by 4 bases, leaving 10 bases between them. Germline V CDR1 and CDR2: ENHRY, SYGVKD. The DNA for the CDR3 is TGTGCCATCAGTGTCCGGGGGCTCACTGAAGCTTTCTTT. Translation: CAISVRGLTEAFF.

The count of this clone is one. The chain joins TRBV9 to TRBJ2-5; D is unclear. Trimming took off 0 bases at V and 5 bases at J, with 14 bases between the two ends. Germline CDR1 reads SGDLS; CDR2 reads YYNGEE. The length of the CDR3 is 15 residues. This chain's CDR3 is CASSVEASYGETQYF. Written as DNA, the CDR3 is TGTGCCAGCAGCGTAGAGGCCTCTTATGGTGAGACCCAGTACTTC.

The chain uses TRBV19 and TRBJ2-1, with D uncertain. There are 12 residues in the CDR3. Germline CDR1 is LNHDA and CDR2 is SQIVND (reference sequence). With 7 bases removed from V and 10 bases from J, the gap between germline ends came to 14 bases. The CDR3 spells CASKNPTEEQFF. The CDR3 nucleotides read TGTGCCAGTAAGAATCCGACTGAGGAGCAGTTCTTC.

The genes are TRBV4-1 and TRBJ1-1, with D perhaps matching TRBD1 (6 bases). This CDR3 has 15 residues. Trimming pared 1 base from V and 4 bases from J, leaving 13 bases between. Germline lookup yields CDR1 MGHRA and CDR2 YSYEKL. CDR3 protein: CASSQVSGASTEAFF. The CDR3 coding sequence is TGCGCCAGCAGCCAAGTTTCAGGGGCCAGCACTGAAGCTTTCTTT.

The chain employs TRBV24-1 and TRBJ2-1, with D unclear. This CDR3 comprises 13 residues. Per germline, CDR1 KGHDR and CDR2 SFDVKD. The V gene lost 0 bases and the J gene lost 6 bases, with 5 bases spanning the gap. CDR3 in amino acids: CATSDLMGNEQFF. The CDR3 nucleotides are TGTGCCACCAGTGATTTGATGGGCAATGAGCAGTTCTTC.

This chain joins TRBV5-1 and TRBJ2-7; TRBD1 matches 7 bases. The trim removed 0 bases at V and 5 bases at J, leaving 5 bases unmatched. The germline V gene encodes CDR1 SGHRS and CDR2 YFSETQ. The CDR3 is 14 amino acids. The CDR3 sequence: CASSLEQGWDEQYF. The DNA of the CDR3 is TGCGCCAGCAGCTTGGAACAGGGGTGGGACGAGCAGTACTTC.

V and J are TRBV2 and TRBJ1-1; D is perhaps TRBD1 (6 bases). Germline CDR1 SNHLY, CDR2 FYNNEI. Trimming took 6 bases from V and 1 from J, leaving 12 bases between them. This CDR3 is 14 amino acids long. CDR3 sequence (DNA): TGTGCCAGCAGAGGACGGACAGCGAACACTGAAGCTTTCTTT. Encoded protein: CASRGRTANTEAFF.

The V and J genes are TRBV18 and TRBJ1-5, with 8 bases that match TRBD1. The J segment lost 6 bases and the V segment lost 4 bases, leaving 8 bases of the junction unmatched. The CDR3 spans 15 residues. Germline lookup yields CDR1 KGHSH and CDR2 LQKENI. Here the CDR3 reads CASSQTGGVGQPQHF. DNA for the CDR3: TGTGCCAGCTCACAAACAGGGGGTGTCGGTCAGCCCCAGCATTTT. The full variable domain, completed using reference TRBV18 and TRBJ1-5, is NAGVMQNPRHLVRRRGQEARLRCSPMKGHSHVYWYRQLPEEGLKFMVYLQKENIIDESGMPKERFSAEFPKEGPSILRIQQVVRGDSAAYFCASSQTGGVGQPQHFGDGTRLSIL.